What follows are 21 T cell receptor beta chains derived from one specimen sequenced in a study of shared clonotypes between healthy human individuals. This table comes from immunoSEQ multiplex PCR, and its TCRdb copy is limited to in-frame clones, with some not included. The repertoire holds hundreds of thousands of clones, with 70% to 80% as singletons. The specimen was PBMCs. The receptors shown here come from a woman aged 35 to 49 in good health. Some clones in this sample may be carry-over from other donors' samples.

V gene TRBV9 combines with J gene TRBJ1-3; D is undetermined. Germline V gives CDR1 SGDLS, CDR2 YYNGEE. Trimming left V 2 bases short and J 0 bases short, with 12 bases between. This CDR3 region has 16 residues. CDR3 loop: CASSVQDVSSGNTIYF. In DNA form, the CDR3 reads TGTGCCAGCAGCGTTCAGGACGTTAGCTCTGGAAACACCATATATTTT.

The chain combines TRBV11-2 with TRBJ2-7, with D possibly TRBD1 on 6 matching bases. The CDR3 covers 13 residues. The germline CDR1 and CDR2 sequences are SGHAT and FQNNGV. V was clipped by 7 bases and J by 2 bases, with 12 bases between them. CDR3 in amino acids: CASKITGTYEQYF. The CDR3 nucleotides read TGTGCCAGCAAGATCACAGGGACCTACGAGCAGTACTTC.

For this clone: Other DNA sequences in this specimen translate into the identical CDR3. The rearrangement uses TRBV2 and TRBJ2-5, with TRBD1 matching over 7 bases. Losses at the gene ends were 6 bases for V and 1 base for J; bases not matched to a gene: 5. The CDR3 has 14 residues. Germline-derived CDR1 and CDR2 are SNHLY and FYNNEI. The CDR3 loop reads CASRADRSQETQYF. CDR3 nucleotide sequence: TGTGCCAGCAGGGCGGACAGGAGCCAAGAGACCCAGTACTTC.

The genes are TRBV6-5 and TRBJ2-5, with 8 bases fitting TRBD1. TRBJ2-7 explains the end of the DNA better; the J call may be wrong. CDR1 is MNHEY and CDR2 is SVGAGI in the germline V gene. The CDR3 consists of 13 residues. CDR3 amino acids: CASSRTGSYEQYF. The DNA for the CDR3 is TGTGCCAGCAGTAGGACAGGGTCCTACGAGCAGTACTTC.

The chain has TRBV29-1 and TRBJ2-3, with D perhaps matching TRBD2 (7 bases). The CDR3 is made up of 14 amino acids. CDR1 is SQVTM and CDR2 is ANQGSEA in the germline V gene. V lost 7 bases and J 5 bases, leaving 19 bases between the germline ends. This CDR3 reads CSARGGGPQDTQYF. The CDR3 nucleotides read TGCAGCGCCCGAGGGGGGGGTCCACAAGATACGCAGTATTTT.

The chain combines TRBV6-4 with TRBJ2-2; D ambiguous. V was cut by 4 bases and J by 7 bases, with 10 bases left in between. The CDR3 has 13 residues. Germline lookup yields CDR1 MRHNA and CDR2 SNTAGT. The CDR3 reads CASSGSEHGELFF. The CDR3 region has the DNA TGTGCCAGCAGTGGGTCGGAGCACGGGGAGCTGTTTTTT.

The chain uses TRBV7-2 and TRBJ2-7; perhaps TRBD2 as D (6 bases). V dropped 4 bases and J dropped 2 bases, with 18 bases sitting between them. Germline CDR1 reads SGHTA; CDR2 reads FQGNSA. This CDR3 region has 16 residues. The CDR3 DNA follows: TGTGCCAGCAGCTCGAGGACTACATCTTCGACCTACGAGCAGTACTTC. This encodes CASSSRTTSSTYEQYF.

This clone is a singleton in its sample. The chain carries TRBV11-3 and TRBJ2-1; D is ambiguous. CDR3 size: 13 residues. Between the trimmed V and J ends, which lost 4 bases and 6 bases, there was a span of 10 bases. CDR1 and CDR2 (germline): SGHNT, YENEEA. The CDR3 reads CASSSSRLNEQFF. The CDR3 region has the DNA TGTGCCAGCAGCTCCTCGCGTCTCAATGAGCAGTTCTTC.

The chain employs TRBV9 and TRBJ2-2; 8 bases are a match to TRBD2. Germline V CDR1 and CDR2: SGDLS, YYNGEE. V lost 0 bases to trimming and J lost 0 bases; unmatched junction nucleotides: 4. The CDR3 has 17 amino acids. In DNA, the CDR3 is TGTGCCAGCAGCGTAGCGGGAGGGGCCGCGAACACCGGGGAGCTGTTTTTT. It yields the protein CASSVAGGAANTGELFF.

The chain couples TRBV18 to TRBJ2-7, with D maybe TRBD2 (5 bases). Trimming left V 6 bases short and J 1 base short, with 13 bases between. The CDR3 sequence is 14 residues long. In germline, CDR1 is KGHSH, CDR2 LQKENI. The CDR3 reads CASSPDFSSYEQYF. The CDR3 DNA reads as TGTGCCAGCTCCCCGGACTTCTCATCCTACGAGCAGTACTTC.

Of note for this clone: One base separates it from a far larger clone, so it is likely a read error. This sample also contains other DNA sequences that code for the same CDR3. This chain links TRBV2 with TRBJ2-7; D not certain. CDR1 and CDR2 (germline): SNHLY, FYNNEI. V dropped 3 bases and J dropped 4 bases, with 4 bases sitting between them. This CDR3 has 11 amino acids. CDR3 in amino acids: CASSDRYEQYF. The CDR3 DNA reads as TGTGCCAGCAGTGATCGGTACGAGCAGTACTTC.

Worth noting for this clone: One junction end disagrees with the germline gene, perhaps due to a read error. This chain uses TRBV7-7 with TRBJ2-5; perhaps TRBD2 as D (6 bases). The CDR3 contains 15 residues. Germline CDR1 is SSHAT and CDR2 is FNYEAQ (reference sequence). This CDR3 is CASSLAVGIHETQYF. The CDR3 DNA reads TGTGCTAGCAGCTTAGCGGTGGGGATCCATGAGACCCAGTACTTC. The whole variable domain, remainder taken from reference TRBV7-7 and TRBJ2-5, is GAGVSQSPRYKVTKRGQDVTLRCDPISSHATLYWYQQALGQGPEFLTYFNYEAQPDKSGLPSDRFSAERPEGSISTLTIQRTEQRDSAMYRCASSLAVGIHETQYFGPGTRLLVL.

Comments on this clone: Other DNA sequences in the same sample also yield this CDR3. The gene calls are TRBV5-6 and TRBJ1-1; no definite D call. V dropped 0 bases and J dropped 11 bases, with 11 bases sitting between them. CDR3 length: 12 amino acids. Germline loops: CDR1 SGHDT, CDR2 YYEEEE. CDR3 residues: CASSLAVGGAFF. Here the CDR3 DNA reads TGTGCCAGCAGCTTGGCCGTGGGTGGCGCTTTCTTT.

V and J are TRBV28 and TRBJ1-5; D is unresolved. V lost 2 bases, J lost 4 bases, and 15 bases lay in between. There are 16 residues in the CDR3. The V gene's germline CDR1 is MDHEN and CDR2 SYDVKM. CDR3 in DNA: TGTGCCAGCAGTTTAGGTGTCGGGAGATTGAATCAGCCCCAGCATTTT. Its translation is CASSLGVGRLNQPQHF. Combining the CDR3 with reference TRBV28 and TRBJ1-5 gives the whole variable domain DVKVTQSSRYLVKRTGEKVFLECVQDMDHENMFWYRQDPGLGLRLIYFSYDVKMKEKGDIPEGYSVSREKKERFSLILESASTNQTSMYLCASSLGVGRLNQPQHFGDGTRLSIL.

The chain combines TRBV4-2 with TRBJ2-5; 8 bases match TRBD1. The DNA end lines up better with TRBJ2-7; the J call may be wrong. This CDR3 has 14 residues. The V gene's germline CDR1 is LGHNA and CDR2 YNFKEQ. The DNA of the CDR3 is TGTGCCAGCAGCCTCCGACAGGGGCACTACGAGCAGTACTTC. As protein: CASSLRQGHYEQYF.

This chain connects TRBV29-1 to TRBJ2-3, with 8 nucleotides matching TRBD2. Germline CDR1 and CDR2: SQVTM and ANQGSEA. V lost 3 bases and J lost 1; bases outside the gene matches: 15. The CDR3 covers 18 residues. The CDR3 DNA follows: TGCAGCGTTGAGCGCGGACTAGCAATGTATTCGGGCACAGATACGCAGTATTTT. It translates to CSVERGLAMYSGTDTQYF.

V gene TRBV11-3 combines with J gene TRBJ1-1, with a tentative D call TRBD1 (5 bases). Per the germline V gene, CDR1 is SGHNT and CDR2 is YENEEA. V was shortened by 5 bases and J by 1 base, with 14 bases between the two germline ends. The CDR3 length is 15 residues. The CDR3 protein is CASSPRGGSNTEAFF. CDR3 sequence (DNA): TGTGCCAGCAGCCCTAGGGGAGGGTCGAACACTGAAGCTTTCTTT.

This chain connects TRBV6-1 to TRBJ2-5; D unresolved. Trimming left V 5 bases short and J 5 bases short, with 6 bases between. In germline, CDR1 is MNHNS, CDR2 SASEGT. The CDR3 runs 11 residues. CDR3 sequence reads: CASSSVETQYF. Written as DNA, the CDR3 is TGTGCCAGCAGTAGTGTGGAGACCCAGTACTTC.

The chain uses TRBV7-2 and TRBJ2-1; 9 nucleotides align to TRBD2. This CDR3 is built from 15 residues. Germline V gives CDR1 SGHTA, CDR2 FQGNSA. The V and J ends lost 4 bases and 5 bases, in that order; junction bases with no gene match: 6. Written as DNA, the CDR3 is TGTGCCAGCAGCTGGGACCTAGCGGGGCACAATGAGCAGTTCTTC. Protein sequence: CASSWDLAGHNEQFF.

In regard to this clone: At one of its ends the junction is not consistent with the germline gene, which may arise from a read error. The sample has other DNA sequences that encode this CDR3 too. This chain joins TRBV7-7 and TRBJ2-1; TRBD2 might be the D (5 bases). This CDR3 contains 13 residues. The germline V gene encodes CDR1 SSHAT and CDR2 FNYEAQ (reference sequence). This CDR3 is CASSLGLYNEQFF. The DNA of the CDR3 is TGTGCTAGCAGCTTAGGACTTTACAATGAGCAGTTCTTC.

The chain is built from TRBV18 and TRBJ1-5; D is perhaps TRBD1 (5 bases). There are 13 residues in the CDR3. Per the germline V gene, CDR1 is KGHSH and CDR2 is LQKENI. Trimming took off 6 bases at V and 4 bases at J, with 10 bases between the two ends. DNA of the CDR3: TGTGCCAGCTCCGACAGCTTAAATCAGCCCCAGCATTTT. Its protein product is CASSDSLNQPQHF.